Each of the 18 T cell receptor beta chains below was sequenced from the same sample in a study of identical twins. TCRdb fed the 5' RACE reads into MiXCR, producing one record per CDR3 protein. Of just under 550,000 distinct CDR3 sequences listed, 12% to 15% are singletons. These same data were also listed under a study on yellow fever vaccine responses in identical twins.

Sequenced input: CD4+ T cells sorted from blood. The source is a woman aged 18 to 35 in good health.

This chain links TRBV3-1 with TRBJ2-1, with TRBD2 identical over 10 bases. Germline V CDR1 and CDR2: LGHDT, YNNKEL (reference sequence). The CDR3 runs to 17 residues. With 1 base clipped from V and 5 bases from J, the junction kept 8 bases outside the gene matches. The chain's CDR3 is CASSQGPAGGQDNEQFF. CDR3 nucleotide sequence: TGTGCCAGCAGCCAAGGCCCAGCGGGGGGGCAGGACAATGAGCAGTTCTTC.

This clonotype was counted at least ten times. The chain uses TRBV10-1 and TRBJ1-1; weak D call: TRBD1 (5 bases). This CDR3 is 12 amino acids long. Per germline, CDR1 WNHNN and CDR2 SYGVQD (reference sequence). The V and J ends lost 5 bases and 5 bases respectively, with 9 bases between them. The CDR3: CASSQWGTEAFF. CDR3 nucleotides: TGCGCCAGCAGTCAATGGGGGACTGAAGCTTTCTTT.

A few counts support this clonotype. The chain employs TRBV5-5 and TRBJ1-1; D not certain. V lost 5 bases to trimming and J lost 5 bases, with 19 bases between them. The CDR3 sequence is 15 residues long. Germline assignment: CDR1 SGHKS and CDR2 YYEKEE (reference sequence). Written as DNA, the CDR3 is TGTGCCAGCAGTCAAACGCATGGAGGAGGGACTGAAGCTTTCTTT. Translated, it gives CASSQTHGGGTEAFF.

This chain joins TRBV7-2 and TRBJ2-7, with TRBD1 matching 11 bases. V shed 5 bases, J shed 2 bases, and the junction held 5 bases outside the gene matches. This CDR3 is built from 15 residues. CDR1 is SGHTA and CDR2 is FQGNSA in the germline V gene. The CDR3 here is CASSPGTGGAYEQYF. CDR3 nucleotides: TGTGCCAGCAGCCCCGGGACAGGGGGTGCCTACGAGCAGTACTTC. The full variable domain, completed using reference TRBV7-2 and TRBJ2-7, is GAGVSQSPSNKVTEKGKDVELRCDPISGHTALYWYRQSLGQGLEFLIYFQGNSAPDKSGLPSDRFSAERTGGSVSTLTIQRTQQEDSAVYLCASSPGTGGAYEQYFGPGTRLTVT.

This clonotype was seen only a few times. The chain links TRBV28 to TRBJ2-7; D is unresolved. Between the trimmed V and J ends, which lost 2 bases and 1 base, there was a span of 6 bases. Germline CDR1 is MDHEN and CDR2 is SYDVKM. The CDR3 covers 13 residues. The CDR3 bases are TGTGCCAGCAGTTTACACGAATCCTACGAGCAGTACTTC. It codes for CASSLHESYEQYF.

This clonotype was counted between two and nine times. The V call is TRBV5-1, the J call TRBJ2-7; 10 bases map to TRBD1. The V gene end was trimmed by 4 bases and the J gene end by 5 bases; junction bases not matched to a gene: 6. This CDR3 region has 14 residues. CDR1 is SGHRS and CDR2 is YFSETQ in the germline V gene. CDR3 in DNA: TGCGCCAGCAGCCAGGGACAGGGGAACCACGAGCAGTACTTC. Encoded protein: CASSQGQGNHEQYF.

This clonotype came up a few times. J is TRBJ2-7 and V is TRBV20-1, with no clear D. Germline V gives CDR1 DFQATT, CDR2 SNEGSKA (reference sequence). Trimming cost V 3 bases and J 0 bases, with 6 bases left between them. The CDR3 contains 12 residues. The CDR3 reads CSARKRSYEQYV. DNA for the CDR3: TGCAGTGCTAGGAAGCGCTCCTACGAGCAGTACGTC.

This clonotype was detected only a few times. CDR3 nucleotide sequence: TGTGCCAGCAGCGGACTCAGAGGTGGCACAGATACGCAGTATTTT. Translated, it gives CASSGLRGGTDTQYF. This chain links TRBV6-1 with TRBJ2-3; possible D gene TRBD2, 5 bases. The germline V gene has CDR1 MNHNS and CDR2 SASEGT. With 6 bases removed from V and 1 base from J, the gap between germline ends came to 14 bases. The CDR3 spans 15 residues.

Details on this clonotype: A much larger clone is a single base away; this may be a read error. The chain is built from TRBV12-3 or TRBV12-4 and TRBJ2-2; 10 bases map to TRBD2. The CDR3 extends over 16 amino acids. The CDR3: CASSPLAGGLGGGLFF. In DNA form, the CDR3 reads TGTGCCAGCAGCCCCTTAGCGGGGGGTTTGGGCGGGGGGCTGTTTTTT.

This clonotype has only a few counts. In nucleotides, the CDR3 is TGTGCCAGCAGCTTGGACCCTTTTGGGCCGAACACCGGGGAGCTGTTTTTT. Amino acid sequence: CASSLDPFGPNTGELFF. The V call is TRBV5-4, the J call TRBJ2-2; D gene uncertain. Germline V gives CDR1 SGHNT, CDR2 YYREEE (reference sequence). CDR3 length: 17 amino acids. V lost 0 bases and J 0 bases, leaving 12 bases between the germline ends.

This clonotype occurred many times. This sequence joins TRBV20-1 and TRBJ2-7, with D uncertain. Germline lookup yields CDR1 DFQATT and CDR2 SNEGSKA (reference sequence). The CDR3 is 13 residues long. The V end was cut by 0 bases, the J end by 7 bases, with 13 bases between. The CDR3 region has the DNA TGCAGTGCTAGAGACCAACCTGGTGGGGAGCAGTACTTC. Translating gives CSARDQPGGEQYF.

V is TRBV7-8 and J is TRBJ2-3, with 9 bases lining up with TRBD2. Trimming took 4 bases from V and 5 from J; bases not matched to a gene: 7. CDR1 and CDR2 from the germline V gene are SGHVS and FQNEAQ. CDR3 size: 15 residues. Written as DNA, the CDR3 is TGTGCCAGCAGCTCTCGCGGGAGGGCCGGAGATACGCAGTATTTT. Translating it yields CASSSRGRAGDTQYF. Supplemented by reference TRBV7-8 and TRBJ2-3, the full variable domain reads GAGVSQSPRYKVAKRGQDVALRCDPISGHVSLFWYQQALGQGPEFLTYFQNEAQLDKSGLPSDRFFAERPEGSVSTLKIQRTQQEDSAVYLCASSSRGRAGDTQYFGPGTRLTVL.

The chain has TRBV4-1 and TRBJ2-3; D may be TRBD2 (5 bases). CDR3 length: 19 amino acids. CDR1 and CDR2 from the germline V gene are MGHRA and YSYEKL. V was pared by 1 base and J by 2 bases, with 22 bases between. The CDR3 region is CASSQGPKGVKKYTDTQYF. The CDR3 DNA sequence: TGCGCCAGCAGCCAAGGCCCCAAGGGAGTCAAGAAGTACACAGATACGCAGTATTTT.

This clonotype has ten or more counts. The rearrangement links TRBV5-1 to TRBJ1-1; perhaps TRBD1 as D (5 bases). Trimming stripped 2 bases from V and 1 base from J, with 21 bases between. CDR1 is SGHRS, CDR2 YFSETQ, per germline. This CDR3 comprises 18 residues. The CDR3 DNA is TGCGCCAGCAGCTTAGGGCCGGGACGAGGTATATCGAACACTGAAGCTTTCTTT. Protein sequence: CASSLGPGRGISNTEAFF.

The chain couples TRBV19 to TRBJ2-2; tentatively, D is TRBD2 (5 bases). The CDR3 loop spans 13 amino acids. V dropped 9 bases and J dropped 4 bases, with 12 bases sitting between them. Germline-derived CDR1 and CDR2 are LNHDA and SQIVND (reference sequence). This chain's CDR3 is CASAKGVTGELFF. DNA of the CDR3: TGTGCCAGCGCCAAGGGAGTCACCGGGGAGCTGTTTTTT.

This clonotype was detected a few times. This rearrangement joins TRBV2 to TRBJ2-7; TRBD2 aligns across 16 bases. Germline values: CDR1 SNHLY, CDR2 FYNNEI. Trimming cost V 6 bases and J 4 bases; bases outside gene matches: 3. CDR3 size: 15 residues. The CDR3 region is CASSGTSGGGYEQYV. CDR3 nucleotides: TGTGCCAGCAGCGGGACTAGCGGGGGGGGGTACGAGCAGTACGTC.

The chain uses TRBV5-5 and TRBJ1-2, with D unclear. Trimming stripped 4 bases from V and 3 bases from J, with 7 bases between. There are 12 residues in the CDR3. Per the germline V gene, CDR1 is SGHKS and CDR2 is YYEKEE (reference sequence). The CDR3 here is CASSPADYGYTF. CDR3 bases: TGTGCCAGCAGCCCGGCCGACTATGGCTACACCTTC. The full variable domain, completed using reference TRBV5-5 and TRBJ1-2, is DAGVTQSPTHLIKTRGQQVTLRCSPISGHKSVSWYQQVLGQGPQFIFQYYEKEERGRGNFPDRFSARQFPNYSSELNVNALLLGDSALYLCASSPADYGYTFGSGTRLTVV.

This rearrangement joins TRBV12-3 or TRBV12-4 to TRBJ1-2; D not certain. Trimming stripped 4 bases from V and 7 bases from J, with 13 bases between. The CDR3 totals 13 residues. The CDR3 DNA is TGTGCCAGCAGTTCGGACGCCCTCGGTGGCTACACCTTC. Its protein product is CASSSDALGGYTF.